This record covers a single TCR beta chain. Time point of the sample: before trial treatment. Qualifying patients carried advanced solid tumors devoid of tumor-infiltrating lymphocytes. This sample was included in a study of low-dose radiotherapy and immunotherapy resistance in tumors. About the research overall: Those assigned to Cohort 2 were treated with 1 Gy per fraction every two weeks (13 Gy in total over 26 weeks). Every two weeks, cyclophosphamide 200 mg/m2 was infused one day before radiation plus immunotherapy. Every day for four cycles from cycle 1 day 1, patients took 300 mg of oral aspirin.

CDR1 and CDR2 (germline): SGHTA, FQGNSA. J gave up 4 bases and V 4 bases, and 8 bases lay outside the gene matches. This CDR3 contains 17 residues. Priming of first-strand cDNA relied on TRAV- and TRBV-specific primers (covering alpha and beta chains). Both a constant-region primer and a V-primer adapter served to amplify TCRs across 15 to 25 PCR cycles. TCRdb processed the reads anew with MiXCR; each CDR3 protein has one entry. The repertoire holds around 80,000 distinct CDR3 sequences, with 18% as singletons. The receptor was isolated from a male donor with prostate cancer. This chain links TRBV7-2 with TRBJ2-3; 13 positions match TRBD2. Sequenced material: PBMCs, taken before treatment. This CDR3 reads CASSSRTGLAGPDTQYF. CDR3 DNA: TGTGCCAGCAGCTCGAGGACGGGACTAGCGGGACCAGATACGCAGTATTTT.